This paragraph reports one T cell receptor beta chain. Libraries were prepared by immunoSEQ multiplex PCR; TCRdb keeps only in-frame clonotypes and omits some of them. The table shows roughly 270,000 clones, with roughly 85% occurring only once. The data were taken from a study of blood T cell repertoires in COVID-19. Study-level information: COVID-19 samples collected from the United States, Italy and Spain covered acute and convalescent phases.

Germline V CDR1 and CDR2: MNHEY, SMNVEV (reference sequence). V lost 0 bases to trimming and J lost 2 bases; unmatched junction nucleotides: 1. The CDR3 contains 16 residues. The TCR originated in a man aged 45-65 years with active or convalescent COVID-19. This chain uses TRBV27 with TRBJ2-6; 7 nucleotides match TRBD2. The sequencing input was peripheral blood. The chain's CDR3 is CASSLSGGAGANVLTF. The CDR3 coding sequence is TGTGCCAGCAGTTTATCGGGGGGGGCTGGGGCCAACGTCCTGACTTTC. The entire variable domain, with the rest obtained from reference TRBV27 and TRBJ2-6, is as follows: EAQVTQNPRYLITVTGKKLTVTCSQNMNHEYMSWYRQDPGLGLRQIYYSMNVEVTDKGDVPEGYKVSRKEKRNFPLILESPSPNQTSLYFCASSLSGGAGANVLTFGAGSRLTVL.